These T cell receptor beta chains were read from a single sample in a study of shared clonotypes between healthy human individuals. The data were produced by immunoSEQ multiplex PCR, yet TCRdb's version contains in-frame clones alone and is incomplete. The table lists 1.5 million to 2.5 million clones, just under 95% of them singletons. Sequenced: naive CD8+ T cells sorted from blood. Receptor source: a man aged 18 to 35 in good health. CDR3s include the opening cysteine and the closing phenylalanine or tryptophan. D genes are given only for firm matches. Clone size is shown for a subset of rows, as once, few, many or a class of expanded clone.

V gene	D gene	clone size	J gene	CDR3 DNA	CDR3 protein
TRBV11-2	.	.	TRBJ1-1	TGTGCCAGCAGCTTGGGGACCCTGAGCCCTGAAGCTTTCTTT	CASSLGTLSPEAFF
TRBV7-3	.	.	TRBJ2-7	TGTGCCAGCAGCTTAATAGGGGGTGACGAGCAGTACTTC	CASSLIGGDEQYF
TRBV6-1	.	.	TRBJ1-5	TGTGCCAGCAGTGTCGTTACGGGTAGCAATCAGCCCCAGCATTTT	CASSVVTGSNQPQHF
TRBV10-2	.	.	TRBJ2-5	TGCGCCAGCACCCTCAGGAGGGATCAAGAGACCCAGTACTTC	CASTLRRDQETQYF
TRBV4-1	TRBD1	.	TRBJ1-5	TGCGCCAGCAGCCAAAGGGACAGGGCTCAGCCCCAGCATTTT	CASSQRDRAQPQHF
TRBV9	.	.	TRBJ2-7	TGTGCCAGCAGCGTAGACCCCTACGAGCAGTACTTC	CASSVDPYEQYF
TRBV19	TRBD1	.	TRBJ2-4	TGTGCCAGATCCACCGACAGGGCCGGGAAGCTCGGGGACATTCAGTACTTC	CARSTDRAGKLGDIQYF
TRBV27	TRBD1	.	TRBJ1-6	TGTGCCAGCAGTTTTACAGGGGGCTGGTCACCCCTCCACTTT	CASSFTGGWSPLHF
TRBV11-2	.	.	TRBJ1-1	TGTGCCAGCAGCTTACCGCAGGCCAACACTGAAGCTTTCTTT	CASSLPQANTEAFF
TRBV5-6	.	.	TRBJ1-4	TGTGCCAGCAGCTCGGACCTAGGAGATGAAAAACTGTTTTTT	CASSSDLGDEKLFF
TRBV5-1	.	.	TRBJ2-7	TGCGCCAGCAGCTTAGCGGGCGAGGCCTACGAGCAGTACTTC	CASSLAGEAYEQYF
TRBV13	.	.	TRBJ2-7	TGTGCCAGCAGCCAGCGACAGAGCTCCTACGAGCAGTACTTC	CASSQRQSSYEQYF
TRBV10-2	.	.	TRBJ2-5	TGCGCCAGCAGTGAGCCGGGGCCTAGCGCCCAAGAGACCCAGTACTTC	CASSEPGPSAQETQYF
TRBV25-1	.	.	TRBJ2-3	TGTGCCAGCTCTACAGGAAACACAGATACGCAGTATTTT	CASSTGNTDTQYF
TRBV27	TRBD2	.	TRBJ2-5	TGTGCCAGCAGTTTGTCGTCACTAGCGGGGGGGCCGGAGACCCAGTACTTC	CASSLSSLAGGPETQYF
TRBV11-1	TRBD1	.	TRBJ2-7	TGTGCCAGCAGCTTAGCGGAGTCCCAACAGGGGTACGAGCAGTACTTC	CASSLAESQQGYEQYF
TRBV14	.	.	TRBJ2-7	TGTGCCAGCAGCCAATCGGAGTTGCTGTGGGGACTTTCCTACGAGCAGTACTTC	CASSQSELLWGLSYEQYF
TRBV23-1	TRBD1	.	TRBJ1-1	TGCGCCAGCAGTCACGCAGGGACAGCGAACACTGAAGCTTTCTTT	CASSHAGTANTEAFF
TRBV2	.	.	TRBJ1-2	TGTGCCAGCAGTGAAAACAAGGGTCTCGATGGCTACACCTTC	CASSENKGLDGYTF
TRBV6-1	.	.	TRBJ2-7	TGTGCCAGCAGTGAAGAGGTTTGGGATATCGTATTCGAGCAGTACTTC	CASSEEVWDIVFEQYF
TRBV7-8	.	.	TRBJ2-2	TGTGCCAGCAGCTTATCGCCAGGGTCCACCGGGGAGCTGTTTTTT	CASSLSPGSTGELFF
TRBV5-4	.	.	TRBJ2-7	TGTGCCAGCAGCCCCGTGCCGGCAGGGCTTTCCTACGAGCAGTACTTC	CASSPVPAGLSYEQYF
TRBV28	.	.	TRBJ2-2	TGTGCCAGCAGCCTAGGAGAGGGGGAGCTGTTTTTT	CASSLGEGELFF
TRBV27	.	.	TRBJ2-1	TGTGCCAGCAGTTTATACGTTCCCGGGACCTCGGGACGTGGTGAGCAGTTCTTC	CASSLYVPGTSGRGEQFF
TRBV28	.	.	TRBJ2-7	TGTGCCAGCAGTTTGGGGGGGACACCTACCTACGAGCAGTACTTC	CASSLGGTPTYEQYF
TRBV7-9	.	few	TRBJ1-2	TGTGCCAGCAGCTGGACCGGAATTGTGAACTATGGCTACACCTTC	CASSWTGIVNYGYTF
TRBV5-1	.	.	TRBJ2-1	TGCGCCAGCAGCTTGTTCGTAGACAATGAGCAGTTCTTC	CASSLFVDNEQFF
TRBV6-5	.	.	TRBJ1-1	TGTGCCAGCAGTTACGATCCCACTGAAGCTTTCTTT	CASSYDPTEAFF
TRBV6-1	TRBD1	.	TRBJ2-5	TGTGCCAGCAGTGATTTTACAGGGGGCTTGGAAGAGACCCAGTACTTC	CASSDFTGGLEETQYF
TRBV11-2	TRBD2	.	TRBJ2-3	TGTGCCAGCAGCTTAGAATCGGCGGGAGCCGGCACAGATACGCAGTATTTT	CASSLESAGAGTDTQYF
TRBV5-1	TRBD2	.	TRBJ2-5	TGCGCCAGCAGCTTGGGGCTAGCGGGAGCGGAGACCCAGTACTTC	CASSLGLAGAETQYF
TRBV5-4	.	.	TRBJ2-7	TGTGCCAGCAGCTTTCGGGGAGGCTACGAGCAGTACTTC	CASSFRGGYEQYF
TRBV7-9	TRBD1	.	TRBJ2-2	TGTGCCAGCAGCACAACTAGCGGGACAGGGGGCGCGAACACCGGGGAGCTGTTTTTT	CASSTTSGTGGANTGELFF
TRBV4-3	TRBD1	.	TRBJ1-1	TGCGCCAGCAGTCACCGGGACAGCAACACTGAAGCTTTCTTT	CASSHRDSNTEAFF
TRBV30	.	.	TRBJ1-3	TGTGCCTGGAGGGGACTTGGAAACACCATATATTTT	CAWRGLGNTIYF
TRBV13	.	.	TRBJ2-7	TGTGCCAGCAGCTTAAGTAATCTGGGCACCTACGAGCAGTACTTC	CASSLSNLGTYEQYF
TRBV5-1	TRBD2	.	TRBJ2-5	TGCGCCAGCAGCTCCGTAACTAGCGGGAGCCAAGAGACCCAGTACTTC	CASSSVTSGSQETQYF
TRBV6-5	.	few	TRBJ2-1	TGTGCCAGCAGTTACTCTGGGAGCTCCTACAATGAGCAGTTCTTC	CASSYSGSSYNEQFF
TRBV15	.	few	TRBJ1-6	TGTGCCACCAGCAGCCCGGGACTCCCAAAACGGGCCACTTCACCCCTCCACTTT	CATSSPGLPKRATSPLHF
TRBV10-3	.	.	TRBJ1-2	TGTGCCATCAGTGAAGAGCCCCGGGACGTTGACTTGAAGAACTATGGCTACACCTTC	CAISEEPRDVDLKNYGYTF
TRBV19	TRBD1	.	TRBJ2-7	TGTGCCAGTCAAGGCCGGGACAGGGGCTTATACGAGCAGTACTTC	CASQGRDRGLYEQYF
TRBV2	.	.	TRBJ2-7	TGTGCCAGCAGTCTCGACGAGCAGTACTTC	CASSLDEQYF